Shown below are 21 T cell receptor beta chains from a single sample sequenced in a study of CD8+CD57+ T cells in acquired aplastic anemia (dated 2018 in TCRdb). These reads were obtained on an Illumina HiSeq 2000. Profiling of TCR beta VDJ combinations and CDR3 sequences used genomic DNA as the template. Using fastp trimming at Q25 and MiXCR clonotype assembly, TCRdb reanalyzed the public sequencing data and kept in-frame beta chains. Identical CDR3 proteins give one entry, which carries the most common genes and DNA. The sample has 300,000 or so distinct CDR3 sequences on record, about three fifths of them singletons. The top ten constitute 1.3% of the sample. Patients chosen for sequencing had shown expansion of CD8+CD57+ cells by flow cytometry. The sequencing input was sorted CD4+, CD8+, or CD8+CD57+ T cells (not recorded which) from PBMCs. Receptor source: a human donor with aplastic anemia.

This clonotype was recorded only once. The rearrangement links TRBV29-1 to TRBJ2-5, with 16 bases identical to TRBD2. CDR1 and CDR2 from the germline V gene are SQVTM and ANQGSEA. CDR3 size: 17 residues. The junction had 7 bases not matched to a gene; V was cut back by 4 bases and J by 2 bases. The CDR3 coding sequence is TGCAGCGTTGGAGGGACTAGCGGGAGGGCACGTCAAGAGACCCAGTACTTC. Its protein is CSVGGTSGRARQETQYF.

This chain links TRBV19 with TRBJ2-7, with 7 bases matching TRBD2. J lost 1 base, V lost 5 bases, and 2 bases had no gene match. The CDR3 is 13 residues long. Per the germline V gene, CDR1 is LNHDA and CDR2 is SQIVND (reference sequence). CDR3 in amino acids: CASSGTNSYEQYF. Here the CDR3 DNA reads TGTGCCAGTAGTGGGACTAATTCCTACGAGCAGTACTTC.

This clonotype was seen repeatedly, ten times or more. V usage is TRBV18 and J usage is TRBJ2-1; no definite D call. Trimming took off 0 bases at V and 5 bases at J, with 5 bases between the two ends. The CDR3 length is 13 residues. Germline assignment: CDR1 KGHSH and CDR2 LQKENI. Written as DNA, the CDR3 is TGTGCCAGCTCACCACCTAGCCACAATGAGCAGTTCTTC. This sequence encodes CASSPPSHNEQFF.

The genes are TRBV19 and TRBJ2-7, with D unresolved. The CDR3 is made up of 12 amino acids. Trimming took off 0 bases at V and 5 bases at J, with 5 bases between the two ends. Germline CDR1 reads LNHDA; CDR2 reads SQIVND (reference sequence). Here the CDR3 reads CASSIDANEQYF. DNA for the CDR3: TGTGCCAGTAGTATAGATGCTAACGAGCAGTACTTC.

This clonotype was seen many times. This sequence joins TRBV7-8 and TRBJ2-5, with D perhaps matching TRBD1 or TRBD2 (6 bases each). CDR3 size: 16 residues. Between the trimmed V and J ends, which lost 1 base and 3 bases, there was a span of 15 bases. In germline, CDR1 is SGHVS, CDR2 FQNEAQ. The CDR3 is CASSLEGGGTKETQYF. In DNA form, the CDR3 reads TGTGCCAGCAGCTTAGAGGGGGGCGGGACAAAAGAGACCCAGTACTTC.

This chain links TRBV7-2 with TRBJ2-7; D is tentatively TRBD1 or TRBD2 (5 bases each). The ends were cut back, 7 bases at V and 2 bases at J, with 15 bases in the middle. The CDR3 extends over 14 amino acids. The germline gives CDR1 SGHTA, CDR2 FQGNSA. CDR3 DNA sequence: TGTGCCAGCACCTTGGACACGGGACCCTACGAGCAGTACTTC. Translating it yields CASTLDTGPYEQYF.

The chain employs TRBV5-1 and TRBJ1-2, with a weak D call TRBD1 (5 bases). From germline, CDR1 is SGHRS and CDR2 YFSETQ. Trimming shortened V by 5 bases and J by 7 bases, and 12 bases separated the two germline ends. This CDR3 region has 12 residues. The CDR3 sequence is CASSMDISGYTF. In nucleotides, the CDR3 is TGCGCCAGCAGTATGGACATCAGTGGCTACACCTTC.

As concerns this clonotype: At one end the junction does not follow the germline gene, possibly because of a read error. Here the CDR3 DNA reads TGCGCCAGCAGCTCCCCGACAGGGGCTGCCGAGCAGTACTTC. Translated: CASSSPTGAAEQYF. The rearrangement links TRBV9 to TRBJ2-7; 8 bases are a match to TRBD1. The germline V gene encodes CDR1 SGDLS and CDR2 YYNGEE. This CDR3 contains 14 residues.

The rearrangement links TRBV7-3 to TRBJ2-7; 7 nucleotides line up with TRBD2. V lost 2 bases, J lost 3 bases, and 10 bases stayed unmatched. The CDR3 consists of 16 residues. Looked up from germline, CDR1 is SGHTA and CDR2 is FQGTGA. CDR3 in DNA: TGTGCCAGCAGCTTAGGTGGGGGGGGAGCAAACTACGAGCAGTACTTC. Encoded protein: CASSLGGGGANYEQYF. Full variable domain (rest looked up from reference TRBV7-3 and TRBJ2-7): GAGVSQTPSNKVTEKGKYVELRCDPISGHTALYWYRQSLGQGPEFLIYFQGTGAADDSGLPNDRFFAVRPEGSVSTLKIQRTERGDSAVYLCASSLGGGGANYEQYFGPGTRLTVT.

V gene TRBV2 combines with J gene TRBJ1-4, with D hard to call. This CDR3 region has 13 residues. Germline CDR1 is SNHLY and CDR2 is FYNNEI. V shed 3 bases and J shed 10 bases, with 12 bases lying between them. Here the CDR3 reads CASSEGRYGKLFF. CDR3 nucleotides: TGTGCCAGCAGTGAGGGCCGGTATGGAAAACTGTTTTTT.

This clonotype was seen a handful of times. One base away lies a much larger clone, so this may be a sequencing read error. The chain is built from TRBV12-3 or TRBV12-4 and TRBJ2-2; 12 bases are shared with TRBD2. The CDR3 is 14 residues long. The CDR3 DNA follows: TGTGCCAGCAGGACTAGCGGGGGCACCGGGGGGCTGTTTTTT. It translates to CASRTSGGTGGLFF.

In this sample, this clonotype turned up many times. The chain is built from TRBV27 and TRBJ2-7, with a tentative D call TRBD1 (5 bases). Trimming removed 6 bases at V and 0 bases at J, with 9 bases between. This CDR3 has 13 residues. Germline-derived CDR1 and CDR2 are MNHEY and SMNVEV (reference sequence). The CDR3 DNA is TGTGCCAGCAGGACGACAGACTCCTACGAGCAGTACTTC. Encoded protein: CASRTTDSYEQYF.

V gene TRBV24-1 combines with J gene TRBJ2-3; 7 nucleotides align to TRBD2. The V segment lost 4 bases and the J segment 6 bases; nucleotides outside the gene matches: 6. The CDR3 totals 14 residues. The V gene's germline CDR1 is KGHDR and CDR2 SFDVKD. The CDR3 loop reads CATSDSGGPDTQYF. The CDR3 DNA follows: TGTGCCACCAGTGACTCGGGGGGTCCGGATACGCAGTATTTT.

This clonotype has ten or more counts. The V and J genes are TRBV6-5 and TRBJ1-2, with unresolved D. The CDR3 runs to 15 residues. Trimming left V 0 bases short and J 0 bases short, with 8 bases between. The V gene's germline CDR1 is MNHEY and CDR2 SVGAGI. CDR3: CASSYSSGANYGYTF. The CDR3 DNA reads as TGTGCCAGCAGTTACTCATCAGGCGCTAACTATGGCTACACCTTC.

The rearrangement uses TRBV10-3 and TRBJ2-3, with D possibly matching TRBD2 (5 bases). The V end lost 6 bases, the J end lost 2 bases, and 9 bases lay between the germline ends. CDR1 is ENHRY, CDR2 SYGVKD, per germline. The CDR3 contains 13 residues. This CDR3 reads CAIRSGSTDTQYF. DNA for the CDR3: TGTGCCATCAGAAGCGGTTCCACAGATACGCAGTATTTT.

The table lists this clonotype with many counts. V is TRBV7-9 and J is TRBJ1-1; possibly TRBD1 for D (6 bases). The germline CDR1 and CDR2 sequences are SEHNR and FQNEAQ (reference sequence). The CDR3 has 16 residues. The V and J ends lost 1 base and 2 bases respectively, with 14 bases between them. In DNA, the CDR3 is TGTGCCAGCAGCTTAGGTGAGGGGGTGGGTAACACTGAAGCTTTCTTT. It is translated as CASSLGEGVGNTEAFF.

There are a few counts of this clonotype. The rearrangement joins TRBV19 to TRBJ1-1; the D gene is possibly TRBD1 (5 bases). The CDR3 loop spans 15 amino acids. Germline lookup yields CDR1 LNHDA and CDR2 SQIVND (reference sequence). Trimming removed 9 bases at V and 1 base at J, with 18 bases between. CDR3 protein: CASELGRRGNTEAFF. The CDR3 bases are TGTGCCAGCGAGTTGGGACGTAGGGGGAACACTGAAGCTTTCTTT.

The chain joins TRBV7-9 to TRBJ1-1, with 11 positions matching TRBD1. Germline V lookup: CDR1 SEHNR, CDR2 FQNEAQ (reference sequence). J was trimmed by 7 bases and V by 5 bases; bases with no gene match: 3. The CDR3 extends over 13 amino acids. CDR3 amino acids: CASSAGTGGEAFF. The CDR3 DNA follows: TGTGCCAGCAGCGCCGGGACAGGGGGTGAAGCTTTCTTT.

The table lists this clonotype with many counts. The rearrangement joins TRBV3-1 to TRBJ2-3; 12 positions agree with TRBD2. Germline CDR1 reads LGHDT; CDR2 reads YNNKEL (reference sequence). J lost 5 bases, V lost 3 bases, and 3 bases had no gene match. The CDR3 totals 15 residues. As DNA, the CDR3 is TGTGCCAGCAGCCAGCTACTAGCGGGAGGAGATACGCAGTATTTT. Residues: CASSQLLAGGDTQYF.

A few counts support this clonotype. The chain combines TRBV25-1 with TRBJ1-5; 11 bases fit TRBD1. Germline loops: CDR1 MGHDK, CDR2 SYGVNS. The CDR3 contains 13 residues. V shed 7 bases, J shed 5 bases, and the junction held 1 base outside the gene matches. CDR3 nucleotide sequence: TGTGCCAGCAAGGGACAGGGGGATCAGCCCCAGCATTTT. Amino acids: CASKGQGDQPQHF.

The V call is TRBV7-2, the J call TRBJ2-1, with 8 bases identical to TRBD1. Losses at the gene ends were 3 bases for V and 8 bases for J; bases not matched to a gene: 6. The germline CDR1 and CDR2 sequences are SGHTA and FQGNSA. The CDR3 totals 14 residues. CDR3: CASSFGQGVDEQFF. The CDR3 DNA sequence: TGTGCCAGCAGCTTCGGACAGGGCGTTGATGAGCAGTTCTTC.